The present entry profiles one T cell receptor beta chain with its context. Its binding antigen is unknown. No much larger clonotype is one base removed from it; base qualities were not supplied. The CDR3 covers 15 residues, taking in both the cysteine and the phenylalanine. Solely the CDR3 DNA is kept, with 45 bases framed from the first base. From V the trimming removes 3 bases and from J it removes 5 bases, while the gene matches leave 8 bases of the junction unaccounted for. In the germline V gene, CDR1 corresponds to SQVTM and CDR2 to ANQGSEA. The cohort was made up of 500 to 850 healthy bone marrow donors. All cohort members were sampled while nominally healthy, although unrecorded immune exposures were likely present. The donor tested CMV seronegative and was one of the 352 seronegative cohort members. A peripheral blood sample was collected from each donor, and TCR beta sequencing was performed on peripheral blood mononuclear cells. Genomic DNA was extracted from the blood cell samples with the Qiagen DNeasy Blood Extraction Kit.

This entry comes from a study of cytomegalovirus exposure and HLA in healthy donors (dated by TCRdb to about 2017). In the study overall: An earlier analysis of roughly 610 of the donors reported about 300 Gb of sequence data and 95 million to 140 million unique TCR beta sequences obtained from about 170 million T cells. The study used immunosequencing to profile the T cell repertoires of approximately 690 subjects and linked those repertoires to cytomegalovirus serostatus. A handful of DR-DQ haplotypes were handled as single units for association and clustering because linkage in the cohort was strong. The study was designed to test whether signatures of past pathogen exposure could be identified by cataloging public T cell receptors. A later analysis re-examined previously published TCR beta repertoires from more than 550 donors and added high-resolution HLA genotyping to investigate patterns of TCR occurrence. The number of donors typed differed by locus, with about 629-640 for A, B, C, DRB1 and DQB1, over 500 for DQA1, 600 to 610 for DPA1, and 450 to 480 for DPB1. Besides the first cohort of 550 to 750 subjects, a separate validation cohort made up of 120 different subjects was used. Genome-wide SNP genotypes for about 55% of the roughly 670 donors were used in a later genetic analysis, which treated that subset as a discovery cohort. Class I and class II HLA loci were covered by the typing at four-digit resolution. Among some 410 genotyped donors of the cohort, an average of roughly 230,000 unique TCR beta nucleotide sequences was sequenced per donor, of which about 18% were non-productive. An earlier analysis of several hundred of the donors applied high-throughput TCR beta sequencing to assess whether each TCR beta V gene segment acted as functional or pseudogenic. Every repertoire in the discovery cohort had been generated on one and the same sequencing platform. Donor age, sex, ethnicity and CMV serostatus were compiled alongside the repertoire data. Rather than drawing on any new phenotypic data, the later analysis identified candidate immune exposures from TCR beta sequences and the way those sequences occurred across donors. Of the roughly 400 genotyped donors, approximately 80% were placed in the genetic ancestry cluster associated with self-reported Caucasian donors. The study combined high-throughput TCR immunosequencing, statistical association of individual TCRs with disease status, and machine learning to predict cytomegalovirus infection status. An early release covering roughly 600 HLA-typed donors comprised 250 to 350 gigabases of sequencing data and tens of millions of unique TCR sequences.

What the research found in general, with its limitations: An association between a missense DCLRE1C variant and V-gene and J-gene trimming of TCR beta chains was found in a later genetic analysis and replicated in an independent cohort. In a later analysis, most CMV-associated TCR beta chains were found to appear HLA-restricted, with HLA associations seemingly driven largely by CMV exposure. A few of the identified cytomegalovirus-associated TCR beta chains were confirmed in vitro to be specific for cytomegalovirus antigens. A cluster of highly shared sequence variants was judged likely to represent a technical artifact of the sequencing pipeline. In a later analysis, the rate of TCR association differed among HLA loci, with DRB1 alleles having the most associated TCRs and HLA-C alleles having the fewest. Because HLA typing was unavailable for some donors at each locus, only the typed subset was used in association tests. When HLA alleles, especially DR and DQ, strongly co-occurred, TCR associations were difficult to assign to individual alleles. A further reported finding was that TCR beta sequences accurately predicted the HLA-A and HLA-B alleles for most subjects in the first cohort. The authors suggested that the approach could potentially be extended to other disease states and immunological phenotypes. In this cohort, only TCR beta chains were sequenced, and detectable features were limited by the absence of alpha or paired-chain data. The study gave a list of 150 to 200 TCR beta chains associated with cytomegalovirus. Compared with the roughly 670-donor mean, donors in an Asian-associated ancestry cluster had fewer N-insertions in productive TCRs, according to a later genetic analysis. Specific HLA alleles were associated with 15,000 to 20,000 TCR beta sequences at a false discovery rate of 0.05 in a later analysis. The only immune exposure information available for the cohort was CMV serostatus. In a later analysis, HLA-associated TCR beta chains showed more clonal expansion and lower generation probabilities than non-associated chains that were equally common. In a later analysis, several top co-occurrence clusters were reported to appear linked to parvovirus B19, influenza, CMV and Epstein-Barr virus. The classifier was reported to diagnose cytomegalovirus status with high specificity and sensitivity in both the original and validation cohorts. Correlated functional status among segregating V segments might be attributable to linkage disequilibrium, but an unknown experimental factor could not be ruled out. While some public TCRs were present in many individuals, most TCR sequences turned up only very rarely across donors. Sequencing depth was assumed to be roughly uniform across donors in the presence/absence analyses, though that assumption may not hold. Because counts were too low, 15 or so rarely observed V segments, including chromosome 9 orphons, were excluded from the earlier analysis of some 590 of the donors. Some IMGT-functional V segments, including TRBV6-2 and TRBV6-3, could not be told apart with the 87-base-pair reads, so those segments were excluded. In an earlier analysis of some 500 of the donors, most TCR beta V segments were observed in productive rearrangements about 90% or about 30% of the time, broadly matching IMGT annotations.

The library relied on the immunoSEQ multiplex PCR assay. For the multiplex PCR, a mixture combining 60 forward primers for TCR Vbeta segments and 13 reverse primers for TCR Jbeta segments was used. The CDR3 region of rearranged TCR beta genes was amplified from genomic DNA by a multiplex PCR assay. The Illumina HiSeq System was used to sequence the amplified TCR beta libraries as 87-base-pair reads. The source study handled its data this way. Across the 666 repertoires, a later analysis counted around 80 million unique TCR beta chains, 9 million to 14 million of which were shared by at least two donors. Raw reads were error-corrected and collapsed into unique sequences with a nearest-neighbor algorithm that merged closely related sequences to remove PCR and sequencing errors. Alignment of CDR3 sequences to IMGT reference sequences was used to assign V, D and J gene segments. For a sequence to be retained, a match of at least six nucleotides was required to both a V gene segment and a J gene segment. A rearrangement was called productive if the CDR3 had no stop codons and remained in frame with V and J, and every other rearrangement was called non-productive. Following IMGT convention, CDR3 was defined as the stretch from the second conserved V-encoded cysteine up to the conserved J-encoded phenylalanine. The earlier analysis of fewer than 750 of the donors excluded sequences that lacked an unambiguous match to a single V gene segment. In an earlier analysis of almost 600 of the donors, a V segment was called functional when productive rearrangements were above 56.7%, and segregating when the standard deviation between donors exceeded 5%. A statistical classification framework was built to diagnose cytomegalovirus status from the catalog of TCR beta chain sequences. In a later analysis, TCR nucleotide sequences were compared against IMGT/GENE-DB human TR gene sequences so that V and J genes could be assigned. Using the TCRdist pipeline, a later analysis assigned CDR3 sequences along with most-parsimonious VDJ recombination scenarios. In a later analysis, each TCR beta chain was defined by its CDR3 amino acid sequence together with its V-gene family, and reads without a unique V-gene family were excluded. To address suspected cross-contamination and a sequencing artifact, a later analysis removed a few hundred highly shared, low-generation-probability nucleotide sequences. In a later analysis, a clonal expansion index for each public chain was calculated from normalized within-repertoire ranks of inferred template counts. In a later analysis, generation probabilities were computed using a VDJ recombination model fitted to out-of-frame rearrangements, and the results were checked against IGoR. Hypergeometric tests were used in a later analysis to score TCR-TCR, TCR-HLA and TCR-CMV co-occurrence, with a repertoire-size bias correction applied to the TCR pairs. False discovery rates were estimated in a later analysis by permuting HLA or CMV assignments 20 times. In a later analysis, co-occurring TCRs were grouped with DBSCAN, and TCRdist sequence similarity was added when clustering was performed within HLA-allele-positive subsets. Repertoires with fewer than 30,000 or more than 120,000 public chains, plus five repertoires with anomalous nucleotide sharing, were excluded from co-occurrence clustering. Here the immuneACCESS table is served through TCRdb, limited to in-frame sequences with V and J called. Missing clones are a known gap in these copies; in checked studies unresolved V genes cover under half, and the rest lacks a known reason. V and J calls and clone size are copied from that table; D and trimming were computed from the DNA. For this sample the table gives over 150,000 clones, of which approximately 88% were detected only once. The top ten hold more than 1% of the sample.

The material sequenced was PBMCs. The clonotype originates from a boy younger than 10 in good health and CMV-seronegative. This sequence uses TRBV29-1 and TRBJ2-1; 9 junctional bases match TRBD2. The CDR3 here reads CSVDVAGVFHNEQFF. The DNA is TGCAGCGTTGATGTAGCGGGAGTCTTCCACAATGAGCAGTTCTTC.